This entry lists 27 T cell receptor beta chains sequenced from one sample in a study of a mutant IDH1 vaccine in newly diagnosed glioma. Antigens of these TCRs are unknown. The time point is: week 23, last vaccination. Doses comprised 300 ug of mutant IDH1 20-mer peptide each, plus topical imiquimod. Here immunoSEQ multiplex PCR was the method, and the copy in TCRdb shows in-frame clones only, minus some. The sample records around 41,000 clones, 78% being singletons. The material was PBMCs, obtained from a glioma patient whose treatment included an IDH1 peptide vaccine. The source is a middle-aged woman with glioma. Some clones in this sample may be carry-over from other donors' samples.

This clone was counted only a few times. J is TRBJ1-1 and V is TRBV29-1; no definite D call. The germline CDR1 and CDR2 sequences are SQVTM and ANQGSEA. CDR3 length equals 11 residues. V lost 3 bases, J lost 6 bases, and 8 bases lay in between. CDR3 sequence (DNA): TGCAGCGTTGAGGAAGGAGCTGAAGCTTTCTTT. Residues: CSVEEGAEAFF.

This chain connects TRBV7-8 to TRBJ2-7, with 8 bases that match TRBD2. The ends lost 8 bases at V and 4 bases at J; junction bases unmatched: 10. Per germline, CDR1 SGHVS and CDR2 FQNEAQ. This CDR3 comprises 14 residues. The CDR3 DNA reads as TGTGCCAGCTCAGCGGGAGCGGAGGGTTACGAGCAGTACTTC. It yields the protein CASSAGAEGYEQYF.

The V call is TRBV5-1, the J call TRBJ2-2; D ambiguous. The germline V and J ends were trimmed by 5 bases and 7 bases, with 6 bases remaining between them. This CDR3 comprises 11 residues. CDR1 is SGHRS and CDR2 is YFSETQ in the germline V gene. The CDR3: CASRGLGELFF. The DNA for the CDR3 is TGCGCCAGCAGGGGCCTCGGGGAGCTGTTTTTT.

J is TRBJ2-5 and V is TRBV5-1, with 9 nucleotides matching TRBD2. There are 16 residues in the CDR3. Germline CDR1 SGHRS, CDR2 YFSETQ. The V gene end was trimmed by 0 bases and the J gene end by 1 base; junction bases not matched to a gene: 4. The CDR3 region has the DNA TGCGCCAGCAGCTTGGGAGCGGGGGGAACCCAAGAGACCCAGTACTTC. Its protein product is CASSLGAGGTQETQYF.

The chain couples TRBV7-6 to TRBJ2-3; D is unclear. The germline CDR1 and CDR2 sequences are SGHVS and FNYEAQ. Trimming took off 3 bases at V and 3 bases at J, with 7 bases between the two ends. The CDR3 runs to 13 residues. Here the CDR3 reads CASSFPGTDTQYF. Here the CDR3 DNA reads TGTGCCAGCAGCTTTCCAGGAACAGATACGCAGTATTTT.

This chain connects TRBV19 to TRBJ1-5, with TRBD1 identical over 7 bases. CDR3 length: 13 residues. After removal of 9 bases from V and 3 bases from J, the junction contained 5 bases not matched to a gene. Germline V CDR1 and CDR2: LNHDA, SQIVND (reference sequence). The CDR3 region has the DNA TGTGCCAGCAGGGGGGTCAACAATCAGCCCCAGCATTTT. It is translated as CASRGVNNQPQHF.

The chain joins TRBV10-2 to TRBJ2-3; 9 positions agree with TRBD2. The CDR3 length is 14 residues. J gave up 10 bases and V 6 bases, and 11 bases lay outside the gene matches. Germline V gives CDR1 WSHSY, CDR2 SAAADI. The CDR3 spells CASRGSGSIGAQYF. The DNA for the CDR3 is TGCGCCAGCAGGGGTAGCGGGAGTATCGGTGCGCAGTATTTT.

This clone was observed once. V and J are TRBV2 and TRBJ1-1; no clear D. CDR1 and CDR2 (germline): SNHLY, FYNNEI. The V gene lost 7 bases and the J gene lost 2 bases, with 11 bases spanning the gap. This CDR3 contains 13 residues. Here the CDR3 DNA reads TGTGCCAGCAAGGTACAGCAAAACACTGAAGCTTTCTTT. Translated, it gives CASKVQQNTEAFF.

This clone appeared a few times. The chain employs TRBV29-1 and TRBJ1-2, with TRBD1 as a possible D gene (5 bases). In germline, CDR1 is SQVTM, CDR2 ANQGSEA. CDR3 length: 13 amino acids. Trimming took off 5 bases at V and 4 bases at J, with 14 bases between the two ends. CDR3 nucleotides: TGCAGCGTTCGGTTAGGGGCGGGCTATGGCTACACCTTC. It translates to CSVRLGAGYGYTF.

V gene TRBV9 combines with J gene TRBJ2-3; TRBD2 might be the D (7 bases). This CDR3 spans 16 amino acids. Germline-derived CDR1 and CDR2 are SGDLS and YYNGEE. Deletions cut 0 bases from V and 0 bases from J, with 11 bases between. The CDR3 reads CASSVGRGASTDTQYF. CDR3 bases: TGTGCCAGCAGCGTAGGTCGGGGGGCTAGCACAGATACGCAGTATTTT.

The chain recombines TRBV5-1 with TRBJ2-5; perhaps D is TRBD1 or TRBD2 (5 bases each). The V and J ends lost 4 bases and 5 bases respectively, with 12 bases between them. CDR1 is SGHRS and CDR2 is YFSETQ in the germline V gene. The CDR3 runs to 13 residues. This chain's CDR3 is CASSRQRDETQYF. The CDR3 DNA reads as TGCGCCAGCAGCCGACAGAGGGACGAGACCCAGTACTTC.

The chain carries TRBV28 and TRBJ2-7, with no clear D. This CDR3 is built from 11 residues. With 5 bases removed from V and 6 bases from J, the gap between germline ends came to 8 bases. Germline CDR1 and CDR2: MDHEN and SYDVKM. This chain's CDR3 is CASSQYSEQYF. CDR3 DNA: TGTGCCAGCAGTCAGTATAGCGAGCAGTACTTC.

The table lists this clone with a few counts. This rearrangement joins TRBV7-6 to TRBJ2-6; unclear D gene. Germline V lookup: CDR1 SGHVS, CDR2 FNYEAQ. The V end was cut by 4 bases, the J end by 5 bases, with 6 bases between. The CDR3 sequence is 13 residues long. The CDR3 nucleotides read TGTGCCAGCAGCTCCGCTAGGGCCAACGTCCTGACTTTC. Translated: CASSSARANVLTF.

The chain links TRBV9 to TRBJ1-4; D gene unclear. CDR1 and CDR2 from the germline V gene are SGDLS and YYNGEE. The CDR3 runs to 15 residues. V lost 4 bases, J lost 3 bases, and 13 bases lay in between. The CDR3 DNA reads as TGTGCCAGCAGCTTGAAGGCCGGGGCTAATGAAAAACTGTTTTTT. It encodes CASSLKAGANEKLFF.

The gene calls are TRBV30 and TRBJ1-2; D might be TRBD1 (6 bases). The germline V gene has CDR1 GTSNPN and CDR2 SVGIG (reference sequence). This CDR3 is 16 amino acids long. With 0 bases removed from V and 2 bases from J, the gap between germline ends came to 16 bases. CDR3 protein: CAWSVQGGAGNYGYTF. CDR3 DNA: TGTGCCTGGAGTGTACAGGGAGGGGCAGGAAACTATGGCTACACCTTC.

V usage is TRBV6-1 and J usage is TRBJ2-7; a weak D match, TRBD2 (6 bases). In germline, CDR1 is MNHNS, CDR2 SASEGT. The CDR3 is 11 amino acids. Deletions cut 10 bases from V and 4 bases from J, with 11 bases between. The CDR3 protein is CATVGGYEQYF. In DNA, the CDR3 is TGTGCCACCGTAGGAGGGTACGAGCAGTACTTC.

The chain employs TRBV6-1 and TRBJ1-6; 10 bases fit TRBD1. Germline V lookup: CDR1 MNHNS, CDR2 SASEGT. V shed 1 base, J shed 4 bases, and the junction held 7 bases outside the gene matches. This CDR3 is 18 amino acids long. This CDR3 is CASSEVLRQGAYNSPLHF. The CDR3, as DNA: TGTGCCAGCAGTGAAGTATTGAGACAGGGGGCTTATAATTCACCCCTCCACTTT.

The rearrangement links TRBV10-3 to TRBJ1-4; D is unresolved. The CDR3 loop spans 15 amino acids. V was clipped by 4 bases and J by 0 bases, with 9 bases between them. Germline V gives CDR1 ENHRY, CDR2 SYGVKD. This CDR3 reads CAISAGGSTNEKLFF. For the CDR3, the DNA is TGTGCCATCAGTGCGGGCGGATCAACTAATGAAAAACTGTTTTTT.

With regard to this clone: One junction end does not reproduce the germline sequence, and a read error may be involved. The rearrangement joins TRBV7-7 to TRBJ2-7; TRBD2 aligns across 10 bases. The germline gives CDR1 SSHAT, CDR2 FNYEAQ (reference sequence). The CDR3 contains 11 residues. The CDR3 DNA follows: TGTGCTAGCAGCGGGGGGGGCGAGCAGTACTTC. Amino acid sequence: CASSGGGEQYF.

This clone was recorded once. The CDR3 DNA reads as TGTGCCAGCAGTGATCACCGGACAGGGGGCGCAGATACGCAGTATTTT. Its protein is CASSDHRTGGADTQYF. The chain joins TRBV25-1 to TRBJ2-3, with TRBD1 identical over 11 bases. Unmatched junction bases numbered 6, after V lost 3 bases and J lost 4 bases. CDR1 is MGHDK, CDR2 SYGVNS, per germline. The length of the CDR3 is 16 residues.

This clone appeared many times. This chain links TRBV6-1 with TRBJ1-1; D gene uncertain. CDR1 MNHNS and CDR2 SASEGT come from the germline V gene. Trimming removed 7 bases from V and 0 bases from J, with 9 bases in between. This CDR3 is 13 amino acids long. As DNA, the CDR3 is TGTGCCAGCAAGTACAATCTGAACACTGAAGCTTTCTTT. It is translated as CASKYNLNTEAFF.

This chain connects TRBV6-5 to TRBJ1-2, with a weak D call TRBD1 (6 bases). Between the trimmed V and J ends, which lost 3 bases and 8 bases, there was a span of 16 bases. The CDR3 length is 14 residues. Germline V gene data show CDR1 as MNHEY and CDR2 as SVGAGI. The CDR3 region is CASSYYQGSGGYTF. The CDR3 DNA is TGTGCCAGCAGTTATTACCAGGGGAGTGGGGGCTACACCTTC.

In this sample, this clone turned up a few times. This rearrangement joins TRBV6-5 to TRBJ1-3; D is undetermined. There are 12 residues in the CDR3. V shed 7 bases and J shed 4 bases, with 8 bases lying between them. Germline-derived CDR1 and CDR2 are MNHEY and SVGAGI. The CDR3 DNA follows: TGTGCCAGCAACAATGGAGGAAACACCATATATTTT. The encoded protein is CASNNGGNTIYF.

The CDR3, as DNA: TGTGCCAGCAGCATACCGCGGGTAGCGGGAGAGAAAGATACGCAGTATTTT. It translates to CASSIPRVAGEKDTQYF. This sequence joins TRBV5-4 and TRBJ2-3, with 9 bases that match TRBD2. The CDR3 spans 17 residues. V shed 4 bases, J shed 5 bases, and the junction held 14 bases outside the gene matches. Germline V gene lookup returns CDR1 SGHNT and CDR2 YYREEE (reference sequence).

The genes are TRBV6-1 and TRBJ1-5; possible D gene TRBD1, 5 bases. CDR1 MNHNS and CDR2 SASEGT come from the germline V gene. V lost 1 base, J lost 6 bases, and 16 bases lay in between. The CDR3 is made up of 16 amino acids. The CDR3 nucleotides read TGTGCCAGCAGTGAAGGGGACGGGCGAGGGGCTCAGCCCCAGCATTTT. This sequence encodes CASSEGDGRGAQPQHF.

The chain links TRBV6-5 to TRBJ2-3; 8 bases match TRBD1. With 6 bases clipped from V and 3 bases from J, the junction kept 2 bases outside the gene matches. The germline V gene has CDR1 MNHEY and CDR2 SVGAGI. CDR3 size: 13 residues. In DNA, the CDR3 is TGTGCCAGCAGGGACAGGGCTACAGATACGCAGTATTTT. Protein: CASRDRATDTQYF.

The V call is TRBV11-2, the J call TRBJ2-3; 9 bases are a match to TRBD2. Germline CDR1 and CDR2: SGHAT and FQNNGV. This CDR3 has 15 amino acids. V shed 2 bases and J 3 bases; nucleotides not matched to a gene: 3. The CDR3 reads CASSLRTSGTDTQYF. The CDR3 nucleotides are TGTGCCAGCAGCTTACGCACTAGCGGGACAGATACGCAGTATTTT.